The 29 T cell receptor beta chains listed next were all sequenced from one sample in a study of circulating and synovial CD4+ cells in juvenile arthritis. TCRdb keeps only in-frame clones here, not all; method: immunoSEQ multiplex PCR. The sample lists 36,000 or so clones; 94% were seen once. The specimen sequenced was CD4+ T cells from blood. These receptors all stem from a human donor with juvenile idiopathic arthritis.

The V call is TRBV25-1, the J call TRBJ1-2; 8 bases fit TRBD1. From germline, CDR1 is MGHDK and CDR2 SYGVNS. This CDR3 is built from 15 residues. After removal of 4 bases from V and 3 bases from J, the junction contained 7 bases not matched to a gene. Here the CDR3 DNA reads TGTGCCAGCAGTGTAGGCGGACAGGGACACTATGGCTACACCTTC. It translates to CASSVGGQGHYGYTF.

Here the CDR3 reads CASSIGTSGYNEQFF. The DNA for the CDR3 is TGCGCCAGCAGCATCGGGACTAGCGGATACAATGAGCAGTTCTTC. The rearrangement links TRBV5-1 to TRBJ2-1; 11 bases are a match to TRBD2. This CDR3 contains 15 residues. The trim removed 4 bases at V and 4 bases at J, leaving 4 bases unmatched. Germline CDR1 is SGHRS and CDR2 is YFSETQ.

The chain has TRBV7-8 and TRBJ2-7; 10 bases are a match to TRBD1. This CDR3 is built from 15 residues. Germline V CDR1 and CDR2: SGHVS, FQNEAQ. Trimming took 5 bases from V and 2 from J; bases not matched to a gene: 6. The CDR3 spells CASSRGTGVAYEQYF. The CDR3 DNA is TGTGCCAGCAGCCGGGGGACAGGGGTAGCCTACGAGCAGTACTTC.

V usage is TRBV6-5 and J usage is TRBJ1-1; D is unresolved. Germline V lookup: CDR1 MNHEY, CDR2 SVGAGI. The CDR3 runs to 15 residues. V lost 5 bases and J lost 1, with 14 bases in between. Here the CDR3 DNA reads TGTGCCAGCAGTCGCGGTAAAGGATGGAACACTGAAGCTTTCTTT. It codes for CASSRGKGWNTEAFF.

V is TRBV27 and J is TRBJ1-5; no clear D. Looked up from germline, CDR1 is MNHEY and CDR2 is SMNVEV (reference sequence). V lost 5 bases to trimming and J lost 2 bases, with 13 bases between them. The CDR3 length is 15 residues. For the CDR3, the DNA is TGTGCCAGCAGTCCCCGGGGTTTGGGCAATCAGCCCCAGCATTTT. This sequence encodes CASSPRGLGNQPQHF.

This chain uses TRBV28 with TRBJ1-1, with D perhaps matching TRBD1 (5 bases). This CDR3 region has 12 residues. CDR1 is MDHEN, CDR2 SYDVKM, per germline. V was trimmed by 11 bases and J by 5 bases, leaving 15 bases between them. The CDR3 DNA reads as TGTGCCGGAAGACAGATAGGGACTGAAGCTTTCTTT. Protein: CAGRQIGTEAFF.

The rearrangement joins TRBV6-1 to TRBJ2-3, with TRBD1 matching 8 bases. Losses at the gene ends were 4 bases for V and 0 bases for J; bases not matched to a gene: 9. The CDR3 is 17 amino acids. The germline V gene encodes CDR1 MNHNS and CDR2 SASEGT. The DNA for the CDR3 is TGTGCCAGCAGTGCCCTTTCAGGGGGCGCGAGCACAGATACGCAGTATTTT. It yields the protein CASSALSGGASTDTQYF.

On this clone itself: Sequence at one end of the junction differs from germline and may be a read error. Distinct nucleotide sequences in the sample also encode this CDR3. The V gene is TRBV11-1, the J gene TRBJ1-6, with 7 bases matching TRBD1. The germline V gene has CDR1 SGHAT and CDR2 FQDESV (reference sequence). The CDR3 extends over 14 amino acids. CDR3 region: CASSSRDSNSPLHF. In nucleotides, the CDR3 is TGTGCCAGCAGTTCCCGGGACAGCAATTCCCCCCTCCACTTT.

CDR3 protein: CASSRASGGSYEQYF. DNA of the CDR3: TGTGCCAGCAGCCGCGCTAGCGGGGGGTCCTACGAGCAGTACTTC. This rearrangement joins TRBV6-5 to TRBJ2-7; 11 bases align to TRBD2. The V gene end was trimmed by 6 bases and the J gene end by 1 base; junction bases not matched to a gene: 5. Germline V CDR1 and CDR2: MNHEY, SVGAGI. The CDR3 is made up of 15 amino acids.

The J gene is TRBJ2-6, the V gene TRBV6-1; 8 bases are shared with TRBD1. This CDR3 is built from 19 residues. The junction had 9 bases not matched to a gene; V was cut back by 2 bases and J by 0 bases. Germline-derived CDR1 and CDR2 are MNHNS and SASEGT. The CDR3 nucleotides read TGTGCCAGCAGTGAATTCCGGACAGGGACCCTCTCTGGGGCCAACGTCCTGACTTTC. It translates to CASSEFRTGTLSGANVLTF.

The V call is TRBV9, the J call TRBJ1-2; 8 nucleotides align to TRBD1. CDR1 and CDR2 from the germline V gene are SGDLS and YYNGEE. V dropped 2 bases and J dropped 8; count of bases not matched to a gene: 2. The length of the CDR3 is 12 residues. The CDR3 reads CASSVTGDGYTF. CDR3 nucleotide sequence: TGTGCCAGCAGCGTGACAGGGGACGGCTACACCTTC.

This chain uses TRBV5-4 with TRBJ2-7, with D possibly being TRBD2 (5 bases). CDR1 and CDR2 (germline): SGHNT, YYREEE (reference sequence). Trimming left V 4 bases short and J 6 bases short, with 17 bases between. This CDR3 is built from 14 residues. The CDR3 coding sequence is TGTGCCAGCAGCCCCCGAGGGCGCACTAGCGAGCAGTACTTC. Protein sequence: CASSPRGRTSEQYF. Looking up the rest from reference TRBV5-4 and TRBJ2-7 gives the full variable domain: ETGVTQSPTHLIKTRGQQVTLRCSSQSGHNTVSWYQQALGQGPQFIFQYYREEENGRGNFPPRFSGLQFPNYSSELNVNALELDDSALYLCASSPRGRTSEQYFGPGTRLTVT.

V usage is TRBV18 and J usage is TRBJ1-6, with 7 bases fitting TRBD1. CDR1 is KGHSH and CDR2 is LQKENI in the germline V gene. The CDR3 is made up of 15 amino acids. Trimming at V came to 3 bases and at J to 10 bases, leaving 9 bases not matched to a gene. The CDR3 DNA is TGTGCCAGCTCACCGGAGACAGGGTTAAGCTCACCCCTCCACTTT. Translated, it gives CASSPETGLSSPLHF.

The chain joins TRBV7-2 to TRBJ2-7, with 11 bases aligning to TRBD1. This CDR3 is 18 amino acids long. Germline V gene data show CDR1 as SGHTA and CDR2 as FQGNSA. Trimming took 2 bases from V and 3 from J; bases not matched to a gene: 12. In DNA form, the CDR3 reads TGTGCCAGCAGCTTATCTCGGGACAGGGGGACCGGTTACTACGAGCAGTACTTC. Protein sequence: CASSLSRDRGTGYYEQYF.

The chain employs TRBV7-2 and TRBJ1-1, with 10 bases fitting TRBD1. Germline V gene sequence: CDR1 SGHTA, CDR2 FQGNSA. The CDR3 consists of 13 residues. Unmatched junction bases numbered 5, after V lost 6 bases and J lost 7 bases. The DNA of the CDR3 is TGTGCCAGCAGGGGACAGGGGTTCTATGAAGCTTTCTTT. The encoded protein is CASRGQGFYEAFF.

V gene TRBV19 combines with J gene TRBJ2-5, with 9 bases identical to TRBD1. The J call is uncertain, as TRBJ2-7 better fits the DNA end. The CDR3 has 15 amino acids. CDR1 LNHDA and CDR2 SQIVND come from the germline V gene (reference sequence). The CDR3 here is CASSDLGQGLGEQYF. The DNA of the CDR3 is TGTGCCAGTAGTGACCTTGGACAGGGGCTCGGCGAGCAGTACTTC.

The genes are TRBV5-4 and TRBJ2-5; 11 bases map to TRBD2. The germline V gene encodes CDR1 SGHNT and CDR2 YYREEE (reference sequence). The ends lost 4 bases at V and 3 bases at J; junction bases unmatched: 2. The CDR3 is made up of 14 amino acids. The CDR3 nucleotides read TGTGCCAGCAGCCTAGCGGGGGGAAAAGAGACCCAGTACTTC. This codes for CASSLAGGKETQYF.

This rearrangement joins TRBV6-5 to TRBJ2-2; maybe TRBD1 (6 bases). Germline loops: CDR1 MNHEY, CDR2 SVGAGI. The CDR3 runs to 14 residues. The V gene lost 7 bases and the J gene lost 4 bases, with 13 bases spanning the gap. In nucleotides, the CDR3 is TGTGCCAGCATCCCTACAGGGCCCACCGGGGAGCTGTTTTTT. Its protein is CASIPTGPTGELFF.

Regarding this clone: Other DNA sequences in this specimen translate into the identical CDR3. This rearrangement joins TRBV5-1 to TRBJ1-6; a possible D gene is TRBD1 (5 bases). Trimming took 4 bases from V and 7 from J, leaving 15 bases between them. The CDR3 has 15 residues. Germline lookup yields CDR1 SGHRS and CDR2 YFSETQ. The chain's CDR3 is CASSQGSKGNSPLHF. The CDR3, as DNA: TGCGCCAGCAGCCAGGGTAGTAAGGGGAATTCACCCCTCCACTTT.

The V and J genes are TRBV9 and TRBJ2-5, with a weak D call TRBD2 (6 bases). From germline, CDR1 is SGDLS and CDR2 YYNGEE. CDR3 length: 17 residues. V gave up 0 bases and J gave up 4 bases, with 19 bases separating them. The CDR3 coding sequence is TGTGCCAGCAGCGTAGATGGGACTTACCGTTCCCGAGAGACCCAGTACTTC. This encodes CASSVDGTYRSRETQYF. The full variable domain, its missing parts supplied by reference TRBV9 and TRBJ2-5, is DSGVTQTPKHLITATGQRVTLRCSPRSGDLSVYWYQQSLDQGLQFLIQYYNGEERAKGNILERFSAQQFPDLHSELNLSSLELGDSALYFCASSVDGTYRSRETQYFGPGTRLLVL.

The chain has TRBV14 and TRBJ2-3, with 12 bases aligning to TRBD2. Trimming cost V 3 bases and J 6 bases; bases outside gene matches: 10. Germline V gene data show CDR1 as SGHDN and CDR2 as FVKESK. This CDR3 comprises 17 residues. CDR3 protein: CASSHPTSGGTYDTQYF. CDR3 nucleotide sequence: TGTGCCAGCAGCCACCCGACTAGCGGGGGCACCTACGATACGCAGTATTTT.

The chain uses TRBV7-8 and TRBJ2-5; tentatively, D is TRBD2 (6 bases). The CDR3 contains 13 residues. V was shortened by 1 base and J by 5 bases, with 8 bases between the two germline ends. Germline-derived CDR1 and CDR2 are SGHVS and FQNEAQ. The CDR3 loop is CASSLGGVETQYF. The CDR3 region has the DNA TGTGCCAGCAGCTTAGGGGGGGTGGAGACCCAGTACTTC.

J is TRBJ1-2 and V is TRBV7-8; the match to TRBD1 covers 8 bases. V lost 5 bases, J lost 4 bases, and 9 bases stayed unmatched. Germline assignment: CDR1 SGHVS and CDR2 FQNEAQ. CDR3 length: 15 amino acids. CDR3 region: CASSTNRGSVYGYTF. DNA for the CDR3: TGTGCCAGCAGCACAAACAGGGGGAGCGTCTATGGCTACACCTTC.

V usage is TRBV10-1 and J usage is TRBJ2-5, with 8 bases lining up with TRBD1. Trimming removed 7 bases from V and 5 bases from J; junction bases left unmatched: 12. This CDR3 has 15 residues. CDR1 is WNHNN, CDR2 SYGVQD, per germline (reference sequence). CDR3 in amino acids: CASKGGRGHVETQYF. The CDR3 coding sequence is TGCGCCAGCAAAGGGGGCAGGGGGCACGTGGAGACCCAGTACTTC.

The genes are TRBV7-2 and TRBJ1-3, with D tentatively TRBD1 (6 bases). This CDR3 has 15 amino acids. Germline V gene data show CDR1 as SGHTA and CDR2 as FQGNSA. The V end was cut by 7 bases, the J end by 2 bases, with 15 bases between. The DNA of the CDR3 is TGTGCCAGCACCCCAGACAGGAAGACTGGAAACACCATATATTTT. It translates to CASTPDRKTGNTIYF.

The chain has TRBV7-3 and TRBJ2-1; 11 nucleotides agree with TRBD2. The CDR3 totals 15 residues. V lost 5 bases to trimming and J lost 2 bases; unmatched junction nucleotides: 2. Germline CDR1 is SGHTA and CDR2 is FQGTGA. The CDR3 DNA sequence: TGTGCCAGCAGCGTTAGCGGGGGGGCCTACAATGAGCAGTTCTTC. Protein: CASSVSGGAYNEQFF.

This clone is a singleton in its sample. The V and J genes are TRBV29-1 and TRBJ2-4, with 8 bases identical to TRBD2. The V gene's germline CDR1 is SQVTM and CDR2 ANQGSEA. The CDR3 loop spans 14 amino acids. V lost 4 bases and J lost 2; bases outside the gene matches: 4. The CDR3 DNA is TGCAGCGTTGCGGCGGGGGGTTCCAAAAACATTCAGTACTTC. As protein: CSVAAGGSKNIQYF.

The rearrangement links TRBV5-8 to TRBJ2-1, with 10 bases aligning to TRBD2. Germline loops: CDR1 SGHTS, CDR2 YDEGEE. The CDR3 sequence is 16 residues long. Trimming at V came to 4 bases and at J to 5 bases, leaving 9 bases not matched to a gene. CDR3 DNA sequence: TGTGCCAGCAGCCCACGGACTAGCGGAGGTAACAATGAGCAGTTCTTC. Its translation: CASSPRTSGGNNEQFF.

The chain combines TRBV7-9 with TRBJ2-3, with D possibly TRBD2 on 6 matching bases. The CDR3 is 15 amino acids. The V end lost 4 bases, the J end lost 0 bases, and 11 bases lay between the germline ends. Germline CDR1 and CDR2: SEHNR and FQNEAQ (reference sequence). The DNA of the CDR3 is TGTGCCAGCAGCTCTACGGGGGTCAGCACAGATACGCAGTATTTT. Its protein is CASSSTGVSTDTQYF. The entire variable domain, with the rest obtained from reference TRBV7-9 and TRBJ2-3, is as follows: DTGVSQNPRHKITKRGQNVTFRCDPISEHNRLYWYRQTLGQGPEFLTYFQNEAQLEKSRLLSDRFSAERPKGSFSTLEIQRTEQGDSAMYLCASSSTGVSTDTQYFGPGTRLTVL.